Sequencing of this T cell receptor (beta chain) was carried out in a study of CD8 T cells in Susac syndrome. The authors sequenced TCR beta from blood CD8+ and CD4+ T cells. The multiple sclerosis controls consisted of treatment-naive patients with relapsing-remitting disease, either stable or active. Negative isolation was applied to CD8+ and CD4+ T cells, and FACS enrichment was applied to TEMRA cells. Random hexamers served to reverse transcribe roughly 0.45 to 1 ug RNA. TCR beta CDR3 was amplified by immunoSEQ covering 54 Vbeta and 13 Jbeta. TCRdb re-called the immunoSEQ multiplex PCR reads through MiXCR, storing one row per CDR3 protein. The repertoire has around 130,000 distinct CDR3 sequences, around 91% of them found once; the top ten carry around 0.25%. The ends lost 4 bases at V and 3 bases at J; junction bases unmatched: 7. The CDR3 is 17 residues long. Germline loops: CDR1 LGHNA, CDR2 YSLEER.

The sample was CD8+ T cells from PBMCs. The source of this sequence is a human donor with multiple sclerosis. The V call is TRBV4-3, the J call TRBJ2-1; 12 bases are a match to TRBD2. The CDR3 is CASSPRLAGEIYNEQFF. CDR3 DNA: TGCGCCAGCAGCCCCCGACTAGCGGGAGAGATCTACAATGAGCAGTTCTTC.